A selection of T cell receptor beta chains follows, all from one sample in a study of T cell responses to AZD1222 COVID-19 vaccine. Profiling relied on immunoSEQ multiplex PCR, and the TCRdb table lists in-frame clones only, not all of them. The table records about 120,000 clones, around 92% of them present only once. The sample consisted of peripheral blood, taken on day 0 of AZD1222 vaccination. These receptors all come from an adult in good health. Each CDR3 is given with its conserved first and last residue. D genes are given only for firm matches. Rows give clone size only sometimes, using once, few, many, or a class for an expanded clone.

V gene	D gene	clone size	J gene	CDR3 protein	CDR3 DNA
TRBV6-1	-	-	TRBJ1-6	CASSEVRSYNSPLHF	TGTGCCAGCAGTGAAGTGCGTTCCTATAATTCACCCCTCCACTTT
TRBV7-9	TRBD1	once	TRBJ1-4	CASGTRTGVEKLFF	TGTGCCAGCGGGACGAGAACAGGGGTAGAAAAACTGTTTTTT
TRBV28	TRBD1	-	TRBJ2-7	CASSRPGQGNYEQYF	TGTGCCAGCAGTCGCCCGGGACAGGGGAACTACGAGCAGTACTTC
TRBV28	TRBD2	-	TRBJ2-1	CASSKGGRSYNEQFF	TGTGCCAGCAGCAAGGGAGGGCGCTCCTACAATGAGCAGTTCTTC
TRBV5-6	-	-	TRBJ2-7	CASSLPDGEQYF	TGTGCCAGCAGCTTGCCTGATGGCGAGCAGTACTTC
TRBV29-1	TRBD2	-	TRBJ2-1	CSVASGTRAIYEQFF	TGCAGCGTTGCCTCCGGGACTAGGGCTATCTATGAGCAGTTCTTC
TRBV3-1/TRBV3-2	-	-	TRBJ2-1	CASSPRTEVSEQFF	TGTGCCAGCAGCCCTAGGACGGAGGTCAGTGAGCAGTTCTTC
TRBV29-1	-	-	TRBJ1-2	CSVVLDRSPYGYTF	TGCAGCGTTGTGTTGGACAGATCCCCTTATGGCTACACCTTC
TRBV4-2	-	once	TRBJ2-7	CASSQEEAGRSSYEQYF	TGTGCCAGCAGCCAAGAAGAAGCAGGGAGGAGCTCCTACGAGCAGTACTTC
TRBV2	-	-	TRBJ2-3	CASTRDSTDTQYF	TGTGCCAGCACCCGGGACAGCACAGATACGCAGTATTTT
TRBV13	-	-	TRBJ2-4	CASSLDWDIQYF	TGTGCCAGCAGCTTAGATTGGGACATTCAGTACTTC
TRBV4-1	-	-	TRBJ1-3	CASTTSLDTGKGNTIYF	TGCGCCAGCACAACTTCTCTCGACACGGGCAAGGGAAACACCATATATTTT
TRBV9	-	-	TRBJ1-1	CASSVSGGFTEAFF	TGTGCCAGCAGCGTCTCTGGGGGGTTCACTGAAGCTTTCTTT
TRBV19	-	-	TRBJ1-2	CASSPSLSGAFYGYTF	TGTGCCAGTAGCCCAAGCTTGTCGGGAGCCTTCTATGGCTACACCTTC
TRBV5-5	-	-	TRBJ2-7	CASSLVAELEYF	TGTGCCAGCAGCTTGGTGGCCGAATTGGAGTACTTC
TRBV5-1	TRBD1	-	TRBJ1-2	CASSHGQAHEGYTF	TGCGCCAGCAGCCATGGACAGGCCCACGAAGGCTACACCTTC
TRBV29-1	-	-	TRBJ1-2	CSVGGDGYTF	TGCAGCGTTGGAGGGGACGGCTACACCTTC
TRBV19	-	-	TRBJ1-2	CASSMMGTMRNYGYTF	TGTGCCAGTAGTATGATGGGCACAATGAGAAACTATGGCTACACCTTC
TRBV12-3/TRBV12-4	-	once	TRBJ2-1	CASSLNGYNEQFF	TGTGCCAGCAGTTTAAACGGCTACAATGAGCAGTTCTTC
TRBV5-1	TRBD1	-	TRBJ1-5	CASSPTGEGNQPQHF	TGCGCCAGCAGCCCAACAGGGGAGGGCAATCAGCCCCAGCATTTT
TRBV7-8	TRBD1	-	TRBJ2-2	CASSPTGGLRTGELFF	TGTGCCAGCAGCCCTACAGGGGGCTTGAGGACCGGGGAGCTGTTTTTT
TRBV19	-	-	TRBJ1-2	CASSRGNYGYTF	TGTGCCAGTAGCAGGGGCAACTATGGCTACACCTTC
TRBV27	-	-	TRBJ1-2	CASSHGDRRKGYTF	TGTGCCAGCAGTCATGGGGACCGCCGAAAGGGCTACACCTTC
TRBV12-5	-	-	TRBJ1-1	CASGLGLNTEAFF	TGTGCTAGTGGTTTGGGTCTGAACACTGAAGCTTTCTTT
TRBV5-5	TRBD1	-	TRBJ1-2	CASSFPGQGFYGYTF	TGTGCCAGCAGCTTCCCGGGACAGGGGTTCTATGGCTACACCTTC
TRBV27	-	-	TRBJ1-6	CASSLSVSYNSPLHF	TGTGCCAGCAGTTTATCTGTCAGTTATAATTCACCCCTCCACTTT
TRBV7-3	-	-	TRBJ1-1	CASSQTRNTEAFF	TGTGCCAGCAGCCAGACACGGAACACTGAAGCTTTCTTT
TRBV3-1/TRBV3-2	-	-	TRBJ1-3	CASSQGTDIPGNTIYF	TGTGCCAGCAGCCAAGGGACAGACATCCCTGGAAACACCATATATTTT
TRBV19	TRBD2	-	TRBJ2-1	CASSLPKGLAVYNEQFF	TGTGCCAGTAGCCTACCCAAGGGGCTAGCGGTTTACAATGAGCAGTTCTTC
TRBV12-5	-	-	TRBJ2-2	CASGLVPNTGELFF	TGTGCTAGTGGTTTGGTACCGAACACCGGGGAGCTGTTTTTT
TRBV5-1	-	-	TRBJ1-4	CASSLWGHANEKLFF	TGCGCCAGCAGCTTGTGGGGACATGCTAATGAAAAACTGTTTTTT
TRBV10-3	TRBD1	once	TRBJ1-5	CAISERTGGGQPQHF	TGTGCCATCAGTGAGCGCACAGGGGGCGGGCAGCCCCAGCATTTT
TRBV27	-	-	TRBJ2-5	CASSLRLTETQYF	TGTGCCAGCAGTTTGCGTCTAACAGAGACCCAGTACTTC
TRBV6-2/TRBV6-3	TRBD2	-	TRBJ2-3	CASSTLAGAATQYF	TGTGCCAGCAGCACACTAGCGGGAGCAGCTACGCAGTATTTT
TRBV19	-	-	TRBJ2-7	CASSMAYSYEQYF	TGTGCCAGTAGTATGGCCTACTCCTACGAGCAGTACTTC
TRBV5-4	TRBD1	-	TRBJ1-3	CASSSGQGNGNTIYF	TGTGCCAGCAGCTCCGGACAGGGGAATGGAAACACCATATATTTT
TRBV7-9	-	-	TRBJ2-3	CASSLARLEVWRGTQYF	TGTGCCAGCAGCTTAGCGCGGCTAGAGGTCTGGAGGGGTACGCAGTATTTT
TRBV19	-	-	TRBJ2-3	CASNYRRTDTQYF	TGTGCCAGTAATTACAGACGGACAGATACGCAGTATTTT
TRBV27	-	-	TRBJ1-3	CASSLSMGFGNTIYF	TGTGCCAGCAGTTTATCTATGGGATTCGGAAACACCATATATTTT
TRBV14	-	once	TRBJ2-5	CASSQSTETQYF	TGTGCCAGCAGCCAATCAACGGAGACCCAGTACTTC
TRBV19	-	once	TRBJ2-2	CASSIKVPRGELFF	TGTGCCAGTAGTATAAAGGTCCCGAGGGGGGAGCTGTTTTTT
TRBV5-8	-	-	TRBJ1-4	CASSLDGGNEKLFF	TGTGCCAGCAGCTTGGATGGGGGAAATGAAAAACTGTTTTTT
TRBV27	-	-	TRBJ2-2	CASRFAGELFF	TGTGCCAGCAGGTTCGCCGGGGAGCTGTTTTTT
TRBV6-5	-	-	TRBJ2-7	CASSDRYEQYF	TGTGCCAGCAGCGACAGATACGAGCAGTACTTC
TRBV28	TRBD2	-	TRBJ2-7	CASSLGLAEAYEQYF	TGTGCCAGCAGTTTAGGGCTAGCGGAGGCCTACGAGCAGTACTTC
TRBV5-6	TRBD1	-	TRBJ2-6	CASSFPSGGSGANVLTF	TGTGCCAGCAGCTTCCCGTCAGGGGGCTCTGGGGCCAACGTCCTGACTTTC
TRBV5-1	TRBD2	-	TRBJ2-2	CASSTGLAGELFF	TGCGCCAGCAGCACCGGACTAGCCGGGGAGCTGTTTTTT
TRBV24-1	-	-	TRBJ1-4	CATSDPLRVANEKLFF	TGTGCCACCAGTGACCCCCTGAGAGTAGCAAATGAAAAACTGTTTTTT
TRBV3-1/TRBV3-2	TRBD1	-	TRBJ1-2	CASSQYGTGDDGYTF	TGTGCCAGCAGCCAATACGGGACAGGGGACGATGGCTACACCTTC
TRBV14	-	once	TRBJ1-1	CASSQEVGTARGTEAFF	TGTGCCAGCAGCCAAGAAGTGGGCACAGCTCGGGGGACTGAAGCTTTCTTT
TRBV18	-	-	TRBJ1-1	CASSTGEGTEAFF	TGTGCCAGCTCAACCGGGGAAGGCACTGAAGCTTTCTTT
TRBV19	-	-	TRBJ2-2	CASSPGGAGGELFF	TGTGCCAGTAGTCCGGGGGGCGCTGGCGGGGAGCTGTTTTTT
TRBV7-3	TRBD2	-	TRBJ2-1	CASSPLPTSGREEQFF	TGTGCCAGCAGCCCCCTCCCCACTAGCGGGAGGGAAGAGCAGTTCTTC
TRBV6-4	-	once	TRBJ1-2	CASSVRGAWYGYTF	TGTGCCAGCAGTGTTAGGGGGGCTTGGTATGGCTACACCTTC
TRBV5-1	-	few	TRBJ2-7	CASSRQDPHEQYF	TGCGCCAGCAGCAGACAGGACCCCCACGAGCAGTACTTC
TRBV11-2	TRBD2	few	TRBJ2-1	CASSFTGTSAYEQFF	TGTGCCAGCAGCTTTACCGGGACTAGCGCTTATGAGCAGTTCTTC
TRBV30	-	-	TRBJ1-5	CAWSQGPIQPQHF	TGTGCCTGGAGCCAGGGTCCGATTCAGCCCCAGCATTTT
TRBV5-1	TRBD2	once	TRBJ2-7	CASSLSGGRAESYEQYF	TGCGCCAGCAGCTTGTCGGGGGGACGGGCGGAGTCCTACGAGCAGTACTTC
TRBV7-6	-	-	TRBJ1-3	CASSLLVENTIYF	TGTGCCAGCAGCTTATTAGTGGAAAACACCATATATTTT
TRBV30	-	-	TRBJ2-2	CAWGVFGSGELFF	TGTGCCTGGGGGGTGTTTGGATCCGGGGAGCTGTTTTTT